This T cell receptor beta chain was profiled in a study of cytotoxic CD8 clonotypes in ibrutinib-treated CLL. Whole-study context: Response was recorded as partial in about 24 patients and complete in 2; at median roughly 62 months, approximately 14 remained remitted and about twelve had progressed. A median roughly twelve months of treatment, range 6 to 36, preceded the collection of response samples. Overall study results and limits: Few clonotypes were public, and these shrank or held steady under treatment.

Of note for this clone: Its antigen remains unknown.

CDR1 SGHVS and CDR2 FQNEAQ come from the germline V gene. The ends lost 4 bases at V and 4 bases at J; junction bases unmatched: 10. The CDR3 consists of 17 residues. Profiling relied on immunoSEQ multiplex PCR, and the TCRdb table lists in-frame clones only, not all of them. The sample holds 200,000 to 250,000 clones, 70% seen once. The V call is TRBV7-8, the J call TRBJ2-1; 10 nucleotides line up with TRBD2. The material sequenced was PBMCs, taken after 12 months of ibrutinib treatment. The TCR was taken from a human donor with chronic lymphocytic leukemia. The DNA for the CDR3 is TGTGCCAGCAGCTCAGACCCTAGCGGGAGCCCTTACAATGAGCAGTTCTTC. Its protein is CASSSDPSGSPYNEQFF. Full variable domain (rest looked up from reference TRBV7-8 and TRBJ2-1): GAGVSQSPRYKVAKRGQDVALRCDPISGHVSLFWYQQALGQGPEFLTYFQNEAQLDKSGLPSDRFFAERPEGSVSTLKIQRTQQEDSAVYLCASSSDPSGSPYNEQFFGPGTRLTVL.